This T cell receptor beta chain was sequenced for a study of T-cell reconstitution after alpha-beta-depleted transplantation in children. The CDR3 is made up of 18 amino acids. Germline V gives CDR1 SGHRS, CDR2 YFSETQ. V dropped 0 bases and J dropped 3; count of bases not matched to a gene: 8. Study-wide findings and caveats: It was reported that alpha-beta T cells came from several hundred expanded graft clones (about two months after transplant).

Unique molecular identifiers were incorporated during preparation of the TCRbeta library. TCRdb reprocessed the PCR reads with MiXCR, giving one entry per CDR3 protein. In the table there are 450,000 to 600,000 distinct CDR3 sequences, roughly a tenth of which are singletons. The table lists this clonotype with many counts. Antigen unknown. The chain has TRBV5-1 and TRBJ2-4, with 11 nucleotides matching TRBD1. The source material was PBMCs, sampled before TCRalphabeta/CD19-depleted stem cell transplant. This receptor was identified in a child under 10 years old with inherited bone marrow failure, due to receive a stem cell transplant. Written as DNA, the CDR3 is TGCGCCAGCAGCTTGGCCGCGGACAGGGGGCGCGGCAAAAACATTCAGTACTTC. Translation gives CASSLAADRGRGKNIQYF.